These T cell receptor beta chains were read from a single sample in a study of cytomegalovirus exposure and HLA in healthy donors. Profiling relied on immunoSEQ multiplex PCR, and the TCRdb table lists in-frame clones only, not all of them. The repertoire has around 100,000 clones, 70% to 90% of them found once; the top ten carry 2% to 3%. Sequencing input: PBMCs. These receptors were collected from a man in his forties in good health and CMV-seronegative. The CDR3 runs from the conserved cysteine through the conserved F or W. Each record gives: V gene, clone size, J gene, D gene, CDR3 DNA, CDR3 protein. The D gene is left open where the match is weak. Part of the rows lack a size; the others show once, few, many or a class for expanded clones.

TRBV29-1	-	TRBJ2-3	-	TGCAGCGTACCCATCGTGGGGGGACCAGATACGCAGTATTTT	CSVPIVGGPDTQYF
TRBV7-7	few	TRBJ2-5	-	TGTGCTAGCACCAGTCTGGAGACCCAGTACTTC	CASTSLETQYF
TRBV30	-	TRBJ2-5	-	TGTGCCTGGGCAACTCCGGGAGTCCAAGAGACCCAGTACTTC	CAWATPGVQETQYF
TRBV10-3	-	TRBJ1-4	TRBD1	TGTGCCATCAGTCGGACAGGGAGGGACGGAACAACTAATGAAAAACTGTTTTTT	CAISRTGRDGTTNEKLFF
TRBV6-6	-	TRBJ1-2	-	TGTGCCAGCAGTCCCCCCCGGGGGTCGCGGGGGGGCTACACCTTC	CASSPPRGSRGGYTF
TRBV9	-	TRBJ2-7	TRBD1	TGTGCCAGCAGCTCAGACAGGGGCTCAAATCGAGAGCAGTACTTC	CASSSDRGSNREQYF
TRBV7-9	once	TRBJ1-4	-	TGTGCCAGCAGACCTACCGAAGGGGGTCTGTTTTTT	CASRPTEGGLFF
TRBV19	-	TRBJ2-5	-	TGTGCCAGTAGTATCGGGAGCAGGGGGCAAGAGACCCAGTACTTC	CASSIGSRGQETQYF
TRBV9	-	TRBJ1-1	-	TGTGCCAGCAGCGTAGGAGCAACCTGGTCGCGTGAAGCTTTCTTT	CASSVGATWSREAFF
TRBV29-1	-	TRBJ1-2	TRBD1	TGCTTGACAGGGAACTATGGCTACACCTTC	CLTGNYGYTF
TRBV5-8	-	TRBJ2-5	TRBD1	TGTGCCAGCAGCTTGGACAGGGGGCTAGAGACCCAGTACTTC	CASSLDRGLETQYF
TRBV2	-	TRBJ1-2	TRBD1	TGTGCCAGCAGGGACCGAACCGGGACAGGGGGCACCTATGGCTACACCTTC	CASRDRTGTGGTYGYTF
TRBV5-1	-	TRBJ2-5	-	TGCGCCAGCAGCCCTTCCCCCGGGACTCAAGAGACCCAGTACTTC	CASSPSPGTQETQYF
TRBV7-3	-	TRBJ2-3	-	TGTGCCAGCAGCTTCCGTGGCAGGGGCGGAAGCACAGATACGCAGTATTTT	CASSFRGRGGSTDTQYF
TRBV30	-	TRBJ1-1	-	TGTGCCTGGAGTGTTACTTCAGATGTGAGGGTAATGAACACTGAAGCTTTCTTT	CAWSVTSDVRVMNTEAFF
TRBV4-1	-	TRBJ2-6	TRBD1	TGCGCCAGCAGCCAAAGGACAGGGGCTCCGGGAAACGTCCTGACTTTC	CASSQRTGAPGNVLTF
TRBV6-5	once	TRBJ1-2	-	TGTGCCAGCAGTCGATTAGAGGGTTCTATCGATGGCTACACCTTC	CASSRLEGSIDGYTF
TRBV11-2	-	TRBJ2-3	TRBD2	TGTGCCAGCAGCTTCCATATAGCGGGGATGGTTAGCACAGATACGCAGTATTTT	CASSFHIAGMVSTDTQYF
TRBV19	once	TRBJ2-3	TRBD1	TGTGCCAGTAGGAACAGGGGGAGCACAGATACGCAGTATTTT	CASRNRGSTDTQYF
TRBV2	once	TRBJ1-2	-	TGTGCCAGCAGTGAAGCACGAGGGGCGGGAGGCTACACCTTC	CASSEARGAGGYTF
TRBV2	-	TRBJ1-4	-	TGTGCCAGCAGTGACAGGGGTTATGATGAAAAACTGTTTTTT	CASSDRGYDEKLFF
TRBV9	-	TRBJ2-3	TRBD1	TGTGCCAGCAGCGTAGCCGGGACAGGGAACACAGATACGCAGTATTTT	CASSVAGTGNTDTQYF
TRBV4-1	few	TRBJ2-7	TRBD2	TGCGCCAGCAGCCAACTGGGACTAGCCCACCTCGAGCAGTACTTC	CASSQLGLAHLEQYF
TRBV7-3	-	TRBJ2-7	-	TGTGCCAGCAGCTTAAAGGGGTCAGGGTCCTACGAGCAGTACTTC	CASSLKGSGSYEQYF
TRBV14	-	TRBJ2-7	TRBD1	TGTGCCAGCAGTCCCGGGACAGCGTACCCCGAGCAGTACTTC	CASSPGTAYPEQYF
TRBV29-1	once	TRBJ1-1	-	TGCAGCGAACATACAGTTATGAACACTGAAGCTTTCTTT	CSEHTVMNTEAFF
TRBV5-6	-	TRBJ1-2	TRBD1	TGTGCCAGCAGCCCAGGGGGCACCTATGGCTACACCTTC	CASSPGGTYGYTF
TRBV27	-	TRBJ1-5	TRBD1	TGTGCCAGCAGTTTAGAATACCCGGGACAGGGGGATCAGCCCCAGCATTTT	CASSLEYPGQGDQPQHF
TRBV23-1	-	TRBJ2-2	TRBD1	TGCGCCAGCGGGCGGGACAGGGATGTCGGCGGGGAGCTGTTTTTT	CASGRDRDVGGELFF
TRBV6-6	-	TRBJ2-7	-	TGTGCCAGCAGTCCGACTCAAACGCGCTACGAGCAGTACTTC	CASSPTQTRYEQYF
TRBV19	-	TRBJ2-3	TRBD1	TGTGCCAGTAGTATAGGGGGACAGGGTCCAGATACGCAGTATTTT	CASSIGGQGPDTQYF
TRBV4-2	-	TRBJ2-1	TRBD2	TGTGCCAGCAGCCAAAGTTCAGGCGGGAGCTACAATGAGCAGTTCTTC	CASSQSSGGSYNEQFF
TRBV10-3	-	TRBJ1-2	TRBD1	TGTGCCATCAGAAATACAGGGGAGGGCTACACCTTC	CAIRNTGEGYTF
TRBV10-3	few	TRBJ1-3	TRBD1	TGTGCCACCAAGACAGGGGGGATCTCTGGAAACACCATATATTTT	CATKTGGISGNTIYF
TRBV28	-	TRBJ1-6	TRBD1	TGTGCCAGCAGTTTCGGGCAGGGGGTGGGGTATAATTCACCCCTCCACTTT	CASSFGQGVGYNSPLHF
TRBV2	-	TRBJ2-7	-	TGTGCCAGCAGTCTCTCCTACGAGCAGTACTTC	CASSLSYEQYF
TRBV9	medium-sized	TRBJ2-1	TRBD1	TGTGCCAGCAGCTCGCGAGGGGGCACGGCCAATGAGCAGTTCTTC	CASSSRGGTANEQFF
TRBV10-3	once	TRBJ1-1	TRBD1	TGTGCCATCAGTGTGGTCAGGGGGCTCACTGAAGCTTTCTTT	CAISVVRGLTEAFF
TRBV6-5	-	TRBJ1-6	TRBD1	TGTGCCAGCAGGGACAGGAGATCACCCCTCCACTTT	CASRDRRSPLHF
TRBV7-2	-	TRBJ1-6	TRBD1	TGTGCCAGCAGCCCTGATTTGTCCGGGACAGGGAGATCACCCCTCCACTTT	CASSPDLSGTGRSPLHF
TRBV19	-	TRBJ2-3	TRBD2	TGTGCCAGTAGTCTACTAGCGGGGGGGTCAGATACGCAGTATTTT	CASSLLAGGSDTQYF
TRBV4-3	once	TRBJ2-3	-	TGCGCCAGCAGCCAAGATGGCCCCGCAGGAACTAGCACAGATACGCAGTATTTT	CASSQDGPAGTSTDTQYF
TRBV7-9	once	TRBJ1-5	TRBD1	TGTTCCAGCAGCTTAGGACAGGGAAGTCAGCCCCAGCATTTT	CSSSLGQGSQPQHF
TRBV2	-	TRBJ1-1	TRBD1	TGTGCCAGCACCTGGGACAGGGTGAACACTGAAGCTTTCTTT	CASTWDRVNTEAFF
TRBV6-1	few	TRBJ1-1	-	TGTGCCAGCAGTGAATCAGGGGAGAACACTGAAGCTTTCTTT	CASSESGENTEAFF
TRBV14	once	TRBJ1-2	TRBD1	TGTGCCAGCAGCCAATTCGGACAGGGCGGCGACTATGGCTACACCTTC	CASSQFGQGGDYGYTF
TRBV6-1	once	TRBJ2-7	-	TGTGCCAGCAATTGGGGGCCCGGACCCTACGAGCAGTACTTC	CASNWGPGPYEQYF
TRBV7-2	once	TRBJ2-7	-	TGTGCCAGCAGCTCCTTATGGGCCAACGAGCAGTACTTC	CASSSLWANEQYF
TRBV9	-	TRBJ1-1	-	TGTGCCAGCAGCGTAGATGGCGGCACTGAAGCTTTCTTT	CASSVDGGTEAFF
TRBV21-1	-	TRBJ2-2	-	TGTGCCAGCAGCACAACGCCGGGACTACCGACCGGGGAGCTGTTTTTT	CASSTTPGLPTGELFF
TRBV29-1	-	TRBJ1-1	-	TGCAGCGCCACGGCGGCTGAAGCTTTCTTT	CSATAAEAFF
TRBV18	once	TRBJ2-7	TRBD1	TGTGCCAGCTCACGTACGGACAGGGTCTCCTACGAGCAGTACTTC	CASSRTDRVSYEQYF
TRBV9	-	TRBJ1-1	-	TGTGCCAGCAGCGTATCGGTCGGGGGAGTGAACACTGAAGCTTTCTTT	CASSVSVGGVNTEAFF